The rows below give T cell receptor beta chains drawn from one sample of a study of T-cell reconstitution after alpha-beta-depleted transplantation in children. Via MiXCR, TCRdb re-called the PCR reads, giving one row per CDR3 protein. The table shows hundreds of thousands of distinct CDR3 sequences, with about a tenth occurring only once. The specimen was PBMCs, collected before TCRalphabeta/CD19-depleted stem cell transplant. Receptor source: a boy less than two years old with acute myeloid leukemia, due to receive a stem cell transplant. The CDR3 runs from the conserved cysteine through the conserved F or W. A D gene is named only where the DNA matches it firmly. Some rows mark clone size as missing; the rest say once, few, many or name a class of expanded clone.

>NA|NA|TRBJ1-1|TRBV12-3/TRBV12-4
CASSFKLNTEAFF
TGTGCCAGCAGTTTCAAACTGAACACTGAAGCTTTCTTT
>NA|NA|TRBJ1-2|TRBV3-1
CASSQDLWVRYTF
TGTGCCAGCAGCCAAGATCTCTGGGTCAGGTACACCTTC
>TRBD2|NA|TRBJ2-1|TRBV20-1
CSARMASGLNEQFF
TGCAGTGCTAGGATGGCTAGCGGGCTCAATGAGCAGTTCTTC
>NA|many|TRBJ2-4|TRBV5-1
CASSLGDTKNIQYF
TGCGCCAGCAGCTTGGGCGACACCAAAAACATTCAGTACTTC
>NA|many|TRBJ1-4|TRBV12-3/TRBV12-4
CASSLGGRGEKLFF
TGTGCCAGCAGTTTGGGGGGCAGGGGTGAAAAACTGTTTTTT
>NA|NA|TRBJ2-7|TRBV12-3/TRBV12-4
CASSSMDRLSYEQYF
TGTGCCAGCAGTTCCATGGACCGCTTAAGCTACGAGCAGTACTTC
>NA|once|TRBJ1-2|TRBV2
CASRRDTMNFYGYTF
TGTGCCAGCAGGAGGGACACCATGAACTTCTATGGCTACACCTTC
>TRBD1|NA|TRBJ1-5|TRBV20-1
CSAYRGDQPQHF
TGCAGTGCTTACAGGGGAGATCAGCCCCAGCATTTT
>TRBD1|once|TRBJ2-7|TRBV7-9
CASSPGQVDQYF
TGTGCCAGCAGCCCAGGACAGGTAGATCAGTACTTC
>NA|many|TRBJ2-2|TRBV27
CASSWPGAPPGELFF
TGTGCCAGCAGTTGGCCCGGGGCCCCCCCTGGGGAGCTGTTTTTT
>TRBD2|NA|TRBJ2-5|TRBV28
CASSLIGGLAGMRETQYF
TGTGCCAGCAGTTTAATCGGGGGACTAGCGGGGATGAGAGAGACCCAGTACTTC
>NA|few|TRBJ2-2|TRBV15
CATSRDEIPNTGELFF
TGTGCCACCAGCAGAGACGAAATTCCAAACACCGGGGAGCTGTTTTTT
>NA|many|TRBJ2-7|TRBV18
CASSPLPSQTRYEQYF
TGTGCCAGCTCACCATTACCTAGCCAGACTCGTTACGAGCAGTACTTC
>NA|many|TRBJ1-2|TRBV12-3/TRBV12-4
CASSLYDGYTF
TGTGCCAGCAGTTTATATGATGGCTACACCTTC
>NA|NA|TRBJ1-1|TRBV29-1
CSVEGRLGPNTEAFF
TGCAGCGTTGAAGGCAGATTGGGGCCGAACACTGAAGCTTTCTTT
>NA|NA|TRBJ2-1|TRBV12-5
CASGPPGGSYNEQFF
TGTGCTAGTGGTCCCCCCGGGGGCTCCTACAATGAGCAGTTCTTC
>NA|few|TRBJ2-3|TRBV7-9
CASSFGHYTDTQYF
TGTGCCAGCAGCTTCGGACACTACACAGATACGCAGTATTTT
>NA|few|TRBJ1-5|TRBV23-1
CASSQSRTESNQPQHF
TGCGCCAGCAGTCAATCTAGGACAGAGAGCAATCAGCCCCAGCATTTT
>TRBD1|NA|TRBJ2-1|TRBV20-1
CCARMDRGLTSSYNEQFF
TGCTGTGCTAGAATGGACAGGGGGCTAACGAGCTCCTACAATGAGCAGTTCTTC
>TRBD2|many|TRBJ2-1|TRBV5-1
CASSLRLANEQFF
TGCGCCAGCAGCCTACGACTAGCGAATGAGCAGTTCTTC
>TRBD1|NA|TRBJ2-2|TRBV7-9
CASSPGTGGDTGELFF
TGTGCCAGCAGCCCCGGGACAGGGGGCGACACCGGGGAGCTGTTTTTT
>NA|once|TRBJ2-4|TRBV20-1
CSASSFRAKNIQYF
TGCAGTGCTAGCTCTTTCCGAGCCAAAAACATTCAGTACTTC
>TRBD1|many|TRBJ1-5|TRBV6-5
CASSYGTDSNQPQHF
TGTGCCAGCAGTTACGGGACAGATAGCAATCAGCCCCAGCATTTT
>NA|many|TRBJ2-3|TRBV6-6
CASRGQGADTQYF
TGTGCCAGCAGGGGTCAGGGAGCAGATACGCAGTATTTT
>NA|many|TRBJ2-2|TRBV12-5
CASGLVPGELFF
TGTGCTAGTGGTTTGGTACCGGGGGAGCTGTTTTTT
>TRBD1|once|TRBJ1-2|TRBV6-5
CASSYLTGGAYGYTF
TGTGCCAGCAGTTATCTCACAGGGGGCGCCTATGGCTACACCTTC
>NA|NA|TRBJ1-5|TRBV5-1
CASSLDRASNQPQHF
TGCGCCAGCAGCTTGGACAGGGCGAGCAATCAGCCCCAGCATTTT
>NA|many|TRBJ2-1|TRBV7-9
CASSLAGGLHNEQFF
TGTGCCAGCAGCTTAGCAGGGGGACTACACAATGAGCAGTTCTTC
>NA|many|TRBJ2-1|TRBV12-3/TRBV12-4
CASSHTGPSSYNEQFF
TGTGCCAGCAGTCACACGGGACCGAGCTCCTACAATGAGCAGTTCTTC
>NA|many|TRBJ1-5|TRBV12-3/TRBV12-4
CASSFGHYSNQPQHF
TGTGCCAGCAGTTTCGGGCACTATAGCAATCAGCCCCAGCATTTT
>NA|few|TRBJ1-2|TRBV29-1
CSVPDPNYGYTF
TGCAGCGTCCCAGACCCTAACTATGGCTACACCTTC
>TRBD2|NA|TRBJ2-3|TRBV7-2
CASSLPLAGASTDTQYF
TGTGCCAGCAGCTTACCCCTAGCGGGAGCTAGCACAGATACGCAGTATTTT
>TRBD1|many|TRBJ2-7|TRBV20-1
CSALGQGSYEQYF
TGCAGTGCACTGGGACAGGGGTCGTACGAGCAGTACTTC
>NA|many|TRBJ1-6|TRBV25-1
CASWDGNSPLHF
TGTGCCAGCTGGGATGGGAATTCACCCCTCCACTTT
>NA|few|TRBJ2-5|TRBV7-2
CASSLASPSRTERQETQYF
TGTGCCAGCAGCTTAGCGAGCCCCTCGAGGACCGAGAGACAAGAGACCCAGTACTTC
>NA|many|TRBJ1-1|TRBV12-3/TRBV12-4
CASSLEVGWVTEAFF
TGTGCCAGCAGTTTAGAGGTGGGGTGGGTGACTGAAGCTTTCTTT
>NA|many|TRBJ2-2|TRBV9
CASSVAQSGELFF
TGTGCCAGCAGCGTAGCTCAGTCCGGGGAGCTGTTTTTT